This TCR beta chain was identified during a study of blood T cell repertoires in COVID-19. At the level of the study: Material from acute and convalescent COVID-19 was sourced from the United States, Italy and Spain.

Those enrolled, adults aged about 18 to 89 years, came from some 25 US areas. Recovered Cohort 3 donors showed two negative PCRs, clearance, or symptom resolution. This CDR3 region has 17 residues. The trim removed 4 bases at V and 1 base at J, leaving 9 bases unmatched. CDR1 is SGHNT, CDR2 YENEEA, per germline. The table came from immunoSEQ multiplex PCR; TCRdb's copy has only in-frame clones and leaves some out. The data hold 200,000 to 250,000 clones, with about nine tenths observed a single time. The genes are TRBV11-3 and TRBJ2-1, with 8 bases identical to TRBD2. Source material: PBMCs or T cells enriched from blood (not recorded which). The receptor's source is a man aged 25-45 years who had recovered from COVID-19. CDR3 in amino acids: CASSSSSGFQSYNEQFF. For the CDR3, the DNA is TGTGCCAGCAGCTCCTCTAGCGGGTTCCAATCCTACAATGAGCAGTTCTTC.